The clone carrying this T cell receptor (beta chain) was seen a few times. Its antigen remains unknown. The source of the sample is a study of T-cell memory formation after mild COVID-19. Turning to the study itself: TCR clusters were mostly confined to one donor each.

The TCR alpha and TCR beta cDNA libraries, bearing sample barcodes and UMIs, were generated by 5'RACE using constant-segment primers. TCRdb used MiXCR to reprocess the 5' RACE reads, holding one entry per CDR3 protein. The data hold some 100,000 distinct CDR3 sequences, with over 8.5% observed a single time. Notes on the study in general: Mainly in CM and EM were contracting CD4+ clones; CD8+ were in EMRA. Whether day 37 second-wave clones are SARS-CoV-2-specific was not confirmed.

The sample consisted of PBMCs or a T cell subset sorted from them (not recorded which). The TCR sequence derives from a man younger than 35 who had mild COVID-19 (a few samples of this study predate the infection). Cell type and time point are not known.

In DNA, the CDR3 is TGTGCCAGCAGCGGACGGGGCTCCTACGAGCAGTACGTC. Translation: CASSGRGSYEQYV. The chain recombines TRBV2 with TRBJ2-7; the D gene is possibly TRBD2 (5 bases). This CDR3 is 13 amino acids long. Trimming stripped 6 bases from V and 0 bases from J, with 9 bases between. The germline CDR1 and CDR2 sequences are SNHLY and FYNNEI.